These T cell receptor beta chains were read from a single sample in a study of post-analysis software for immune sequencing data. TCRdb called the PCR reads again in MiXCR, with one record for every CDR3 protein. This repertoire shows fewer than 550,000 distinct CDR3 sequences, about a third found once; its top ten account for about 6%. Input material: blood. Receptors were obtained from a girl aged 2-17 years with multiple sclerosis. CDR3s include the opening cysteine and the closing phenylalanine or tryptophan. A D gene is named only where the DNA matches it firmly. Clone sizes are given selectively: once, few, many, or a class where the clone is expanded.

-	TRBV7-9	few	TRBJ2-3	CASSPNSQQTQYF	TGTGCCAGCAGCCCGAACTCACAGCAGACGCAGTATTTT
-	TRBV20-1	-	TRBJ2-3	CSAGIGRASGTDTQYF	TGCAGTGCGGGAATAGGTCGGGCGTCGGGAACAGATACGCAGTATTTT
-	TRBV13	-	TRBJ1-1	CASSSTMGSTEAFF	TGTGCCAGCAGCTCAACCATGGGGAGCACTGAAGCTTTCTTT
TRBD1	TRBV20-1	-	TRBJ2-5	CSGTGQETQYF	TGCAGTGGGACAGGTCAAGAGACCCAGTACTTC
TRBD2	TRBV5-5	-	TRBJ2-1	CASSPLSLQLLAGGNEQFF	TGTGCCAGCAGCCCCCTTTCCCTTCAATTACTAGCGGGGGGAAACGAGCAGTTCTTC
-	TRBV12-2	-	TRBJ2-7	CASRLVPGLAGPVPYEQYF	TGTGCAAGTCGCTTAGTCCCGGGACTAGCGGGGCCAGTACCCTACGAGCAGTACTTC
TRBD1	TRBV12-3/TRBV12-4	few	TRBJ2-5	CASSSPGQGPPETQYF	TGTGCCAGCAGTTCCCCGGGACAGGGGCCCCCCGAGACCCAGTACTTC
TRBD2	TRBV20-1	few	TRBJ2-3	CSARPGLAGTYTQYF	TGCAGTGCGCGGCCGGGACTAGCGGGCACCTATACGCAGTATTTT
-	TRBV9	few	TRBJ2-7	CASSVGAASSYEQYF	TGTGCCAGCAGCGTAGGGGCGGCCAGCTCCTACGAGCAGTACTTC
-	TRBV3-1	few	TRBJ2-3	CASSPWRSSSTDTQYF	TGTGCCAGCAGCCCCTGGAGGAGCAGCAGCACAGATACGCAGTATTTT
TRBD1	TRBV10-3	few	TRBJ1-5	CAISPDRGSNQPQHF	TGTGCCATCAGTCCTGACAGGGGTAGCAATCAGCCCCAGCATTTT
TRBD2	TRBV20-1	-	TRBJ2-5	CSAFPRSGGAGETQYF	TGCAGTGCTTTTCCCCGTAGCGGGGGGGCTGGGGAGACCCAGTACTTC
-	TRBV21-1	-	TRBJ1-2	CASSKPAGGGGYTF	TGTGCCAGCAGCAAACCCGCAGGGGGCGGGGGCTACACCTTC
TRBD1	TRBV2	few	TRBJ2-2	CASSGYRDRNTGELFF	TGTGCCAGCAGTGGGTACCGGGACAGAAACACCGGGGAGCTGTTTTTT
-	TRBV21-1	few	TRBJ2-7	CASSTTGSREVGKNEQYF	TGTGCCAGCAGCACTACGGGCAGTCGCGAGGTCGGAAAAAACGAGCAGTACTTC
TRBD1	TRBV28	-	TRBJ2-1	CASSFPKLGQDWDNEQFF	TGTGCCAGCAGTTTCCCAAAATTAGGACAGGACTGGGACAATGAGCAGTTCTTC
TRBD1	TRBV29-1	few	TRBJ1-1	CSVGQGARNTEAFF	TGCAGCGTTGGTCAGGGGGCCAGGAACACTGAAGCTTTCTTT
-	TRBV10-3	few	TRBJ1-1	CATGSGAQSEAFF	TGTGCCACCGGCTCAGGGGCTCAATCTGAAGCTTTCTTT
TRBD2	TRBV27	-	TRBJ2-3	CASRVAGETGTQYF	TGTGCCAGCAGGGTAGCGGGGGAAACGGGTACGCAGTATTTT
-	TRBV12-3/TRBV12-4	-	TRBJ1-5	CASSLGNLYQPQHF	TGTGCCAGCAGTTTAGGGAACCTTTATCAGCCCCAGCATTTT
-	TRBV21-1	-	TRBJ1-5	CASSHQVGSRGNQPQHF	TGTGCCAGCAGCCACCAGGTAGGGAGCAGGGGCAATCAGCCCCAGCATTTT
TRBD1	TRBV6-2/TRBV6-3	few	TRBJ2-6	CASSYDRDSGANVLTF	TGTGCCAGCAGTTACGACAGGGACTCTGGGGCCAACGTCCTGACTTTC
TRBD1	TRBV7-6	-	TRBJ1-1	CASSLGAGTGPMNTEAFF	TGTGCCAGCAGCTTAGGGGCCGGGACAGGTCCTATGAACACTGAAGCTTTCTTT
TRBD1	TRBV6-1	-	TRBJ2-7	CAISRTTGGYNEQYF	TGTGCCATCAGCCGAACGACAGGGGGTTACAATGAGCAGTACTTC
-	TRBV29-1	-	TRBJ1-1	CSVEGWEAFF	TGCAGCGTTGAAGGGTGGGAGGCTTTCTTT
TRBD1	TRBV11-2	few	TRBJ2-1	CASSRDRHNEQFF	TGTGCCAGCAGCCGGGACAGACACAATGAGCAGTTCTTC
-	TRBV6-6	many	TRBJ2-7	CASSYYRRVGDSYEQYF	TGTGCCAGCAGTTATTATAGGCGCGTGGGGGACTCCTACGAGCAGTACTTC
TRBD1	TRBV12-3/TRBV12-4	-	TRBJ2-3	CASRPGTGFADAQYF	TGTGCCAGCAGACCCGGGACAGGGTTCGCAGATGCGCAGTATTTT
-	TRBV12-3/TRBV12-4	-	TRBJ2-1	CASSPGNYNEQFF	TGTGCCAGCAGCCCAGGGAACTACAATGAGCAGTTCTTC
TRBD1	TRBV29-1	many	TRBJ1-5	CSVGQGNQPQHF	TGCAGCGTCGGACAGGGGAATCAGCCCCAGCATTTT
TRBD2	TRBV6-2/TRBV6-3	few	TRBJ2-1	CASSYKRGGPNEQFF	TGTGCCAGCAGTTACAAGCGGGGGGGCCCAAATGAGCAGTTCTTC
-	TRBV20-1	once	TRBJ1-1	CRARKNTEAFF	TGCAGGGCCAGAAAGAACACTGAAGCTTTCTTT
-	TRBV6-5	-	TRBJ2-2	CASRPQGWANTGELFF	TGTGCCAGCAGACCTCAGGGGTGGGCGAACACCGGGGAGCTGTTTTTT
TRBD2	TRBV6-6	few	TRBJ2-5	CASSRGGLGETQYF	TGTGCCAGCAGTCGGGGGGGACTAGGAGAGACCCAGTACTTC
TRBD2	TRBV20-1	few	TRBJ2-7	CSGVARELYEQYF	TGCAGTGGGGTAGCGCGGGAGCTCTACGAGCAGTACTTC
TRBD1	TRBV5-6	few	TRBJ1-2	CASSPAGTGRAQHGYTF	TGTGCCAGCAGCCCCGCCGGGACAGGGAGGGCTCAGCATGGCTACACCTTC
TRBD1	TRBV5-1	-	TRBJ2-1	CASSLGFGTGGYNEQFF	TGCGCCAGCAGCTTGGGATTTGGGACAGGGGGTTACAATGAGCAGTTCTTC
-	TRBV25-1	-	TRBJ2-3	CASSDSLVTTQYF	TGTGCCAGCAGTGATTCACTAGTAACTACGCAGTATTTT
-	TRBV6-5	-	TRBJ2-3	CASSPGFGTDTQYF	TGTGCCAGCAGTCCCGGGTTTGGCACAGATACGCAGTATTTT
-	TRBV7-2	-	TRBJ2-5	CASSLDRGGVETQYF	TGTGCCAGCAGCTTAGACAGGGGAGGAGTGGAGACCCAGTACTTC
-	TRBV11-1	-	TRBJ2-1	CASSWENNEQFF	TGTGCCAGCAGCTGGGAAAACAATGAGCAGTTCTTC
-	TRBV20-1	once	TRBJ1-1	CSARRRGTEAFF	TGCAGTGCTAGGCGGAGGGGGACTGAAGCTTTCTTT
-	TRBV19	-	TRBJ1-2	CASSRNPGANGYTF	TGTGCCAGTAGCCGCAACCCAGGGGCTAATGGCTACACCTTC
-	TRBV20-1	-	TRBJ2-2	CSARDQGKDSGELFF	TGCAGTGCTAGAGATCAGGGGAAGGATTCCGGGGAGCTGTTTTTT
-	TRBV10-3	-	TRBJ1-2	CAVSESEGGDYGYTF	TGTGCCGTCAGTGAGTCCGAAGGGGGAGACTATGGCTACACCTTC
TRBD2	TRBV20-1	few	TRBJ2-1	CSASNLAGAVVDEQFF	TGCAGTGCTAGTAACCTAGCGGGGGCCGTGGTCGATGAGCAGTTCTTC
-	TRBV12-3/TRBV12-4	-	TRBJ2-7	CASRTGTAQETRYF	TGTGCCAGCAGGACCGGGACGGCCCAAGAGACCCGGTACTTC
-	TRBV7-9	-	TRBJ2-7	CASSLSPLGRRPYEQYF	TGTGCCAGCAGCTTGTCGCCTCTGGGCAGGCGACCCTACGAGCAGTACTTC
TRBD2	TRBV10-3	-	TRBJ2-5	CAVRGTSGETQYF	TGTGCCGTCAGAGGGACTAGTGGCGAGACCCAGTACTTC
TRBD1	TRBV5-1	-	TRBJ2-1	CASSSFLGQRTGRNEQFF	TGCGCCAGCAGCTCATTTCTAGGGCAAAGGACAGGGAGGAATGAGCAGTTCTTC
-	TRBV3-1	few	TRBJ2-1	CASSPVRSSYNEQFF	TGTGCCAGCAGCCCGGTCCGAAGCTCCTACAATGAGCAGTTCTTC
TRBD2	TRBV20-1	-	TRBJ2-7	CSARALAGGTYEQYF	TGCAGTGCTAGGGCGCTAGCGGGGGGGACCTACGAGCAGTACTTC
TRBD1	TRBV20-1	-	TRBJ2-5	CSARKSGQPLRETQYF	TGCAGTGCTAGGAAGTCGGGACAGCCCCTCCGAGAGACCCAGTACTTC
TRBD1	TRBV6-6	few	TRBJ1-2	CASSSIAARQGSDGYTF	TGTGCCAGCAGTTCCATAGCAGCGAGACAGGGCTCGGATGGCTACACCTTC
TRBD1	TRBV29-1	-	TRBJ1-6	CSVSPGGTSPLHF	TGCAGCGTTAGCCCAGGGGGAACCTCACCCCTCCACTTT